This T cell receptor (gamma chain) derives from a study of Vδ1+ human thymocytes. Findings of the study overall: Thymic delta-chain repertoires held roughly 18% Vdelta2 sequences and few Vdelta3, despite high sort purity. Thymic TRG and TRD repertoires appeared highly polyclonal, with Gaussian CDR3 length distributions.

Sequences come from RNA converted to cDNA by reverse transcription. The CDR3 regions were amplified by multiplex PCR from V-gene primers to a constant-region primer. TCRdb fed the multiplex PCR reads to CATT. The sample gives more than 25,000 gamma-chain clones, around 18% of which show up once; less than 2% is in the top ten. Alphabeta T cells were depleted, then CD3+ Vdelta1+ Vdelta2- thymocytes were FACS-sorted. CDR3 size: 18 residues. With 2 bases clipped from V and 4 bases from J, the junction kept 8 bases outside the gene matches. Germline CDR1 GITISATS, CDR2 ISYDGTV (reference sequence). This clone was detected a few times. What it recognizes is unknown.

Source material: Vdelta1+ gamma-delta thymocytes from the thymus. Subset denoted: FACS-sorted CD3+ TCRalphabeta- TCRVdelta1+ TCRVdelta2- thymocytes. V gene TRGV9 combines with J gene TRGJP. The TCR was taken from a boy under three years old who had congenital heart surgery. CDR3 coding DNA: TGTGCCTTGTGGGAGGGCAGCCCACAAGAGTTGGGCAAAAAAATCAAGGTATTT. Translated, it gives CALWEGSPQELGKKIKVF.